This T cell receptor beta chain originates from a study of CD8+ T cells in alopecia areata. Reverse transcription of extracted RNA yielded cDNA, which provided the sequencing template. Clones were sequenced by immunoSEQ multiplex PCR, and TCRdb holds only the in-frame ones, with some missing. The sample has roughly 8,000 clones, about two thirds seen once; the top ten hold 2.7%. Researchers sorted CD4+ cells into CD25+CD127- cells for several patients. Study observations and caveats: Researchers report lesional scalp, most notably alopecia totalis/universalis, outstripped normal scalp in clonality.

A word on this clone: Its cognate antigen is unknown.

Trimming left V 0 bases short and J 0 bases short, with 18 bases between. Germline CDR1 is SGHDT and CDR2 is YYEEEE. This CDR3 spans 19 amino acids. This clonotype was obtained from a human donor with alopecia areata. The chain employs TRBV5-6 and TRBJ2-2; D gene unclear. The sample was CD4+ Tregs sorted from blood. The CDR3 coding sequence is TGTGCCAGCAGCTTGGTGGCACCACCTTTGGTCGCGAACACCGGGGAGCTGTTTTTT. Protein sequence: CASSLVAPPLVANTGELFF.